The sample holds a few counts of the clone carrying this T cell receptor beta chain. Its cognate antigen is unknown. The source of the sample is a study of T cell responses to AZD1222 COVID-19 vaccine. Study-wide points: Repertoires were collected only later (after the peak T cell response had occurred).

TCRdb keeps only in-frame clones here, not all; method: immunoSEQ multiplex PCR. The data contain under 150,000 clones, roughly nine tenths of them seen just once; the ten biggest clones take up 9.3%. V dropped 2 bases and J dropped 7; count of bases not matched to a gene: 6. Per the germline V gene, CDR1 is MDHEN and CDR2 is SYDVKM. There are 15 residues in the CDR3. The sequence was collected from an adult who received the AZD1222 COVID-19 vaccine. This rearrangement joins TRBV28 to TRBJ1-1; the match to TRBD1 covers 11 bases. Sequencing was performed on peripheral blood, taken 28 days after the second AZD1222 dose. In DNA form, the CDR3 reads TGTGCCAGCAGTTTAATGGGACAGGGGGTCATTGAAGCTTTCTTT. The encoded protein is CASSLMGQGVIEAFF.